This T cell receptor beta chain was sequenced for a study of CD4 T cells in relation to SARS-CoV-2 and coronaviruses. Across the study: ViraFEST: roughly 10-day antigen culture of PBMCs, then TCR beta CDR3 sequencing.

Assay used: immunoSEQ multiplex PCR; TCRdb lists only in-frame clones, some missing. The table shows about 36,000 clones, with 77% occurring only once. As regards this clone: Its target is unknown.

Study results and caveats: The assay detects memory recall responses, not culture-primed primary responses.

Germline V gives CDR1 SGHNT, CDR2 YYREEE (reference sequence). After removal of 4 bases from V and 3 bases from J, the junction contained 6 bases not matched to a gene. The CDR3 has 14 amino acids. The specimen was memory CD4+ T cells from PBMCs, cultured in vitro. This chain uses TRBV5-4 with TRBJ2-7, with 8 bases matching TRBD2. The TCR sequence derives from an adult with COVID-19. CDR3 region: CASSLGLARYEQYF. As DNA, the CDR3 is TGTGCCAGCAGCCTAGGACTAGCCCGCTACGAGCAGTACTTC.